This TCR beta chain was found in a study of blood T cell repertoires in COVID-19. Study details: T cells, B-cell-depleted T cells, or PBMCs provided the cDNA or gDNA that served as material.

This CDR3 region has 15 residues. The germline V gene has CDR1 SGHRS and CDR2 YFSETQ. The V and J ends lost 4 bases and 1 base respectively, with 13 bases between them. Measured with immunoSEQ multiplex PCR; TCRdb has only the in-frame clones, and not every one. This table has about 78,000 clones, over 80% appearing once. This TCR was recovered from a man aged 45 to 65 with acute or convalescent COVID-19. The sample comprised peripheral blood. The rearrangement joins TRBV5-1 to TRBJ2-3; tentative D call: TRBD1 (5 bases). CDR3 sequence reads: CASSVLTGGTDTQYF. The DNA of the CDR3 is TGCGCCAGCAGCGTATTAACAGGAGGCACAGATACGCAGTATTTT.